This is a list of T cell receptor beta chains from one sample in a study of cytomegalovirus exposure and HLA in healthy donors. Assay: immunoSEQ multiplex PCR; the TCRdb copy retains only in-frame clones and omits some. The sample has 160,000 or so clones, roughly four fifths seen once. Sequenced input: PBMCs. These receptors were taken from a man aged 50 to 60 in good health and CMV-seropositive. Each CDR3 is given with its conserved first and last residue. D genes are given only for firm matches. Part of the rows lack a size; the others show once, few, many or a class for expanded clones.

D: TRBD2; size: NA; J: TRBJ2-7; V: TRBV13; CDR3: CASSLGLAGTYEQYF; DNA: TGTGCCAGCAGCTTGGGACTAGCGGGGACCTACGAGCAGTACTTC
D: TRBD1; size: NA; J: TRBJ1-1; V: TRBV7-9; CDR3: CASSLDGQGASSFF; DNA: TGTGCCAGCAGCTTAGATGGACAGGGGGCGAGCAGCTTCTTT
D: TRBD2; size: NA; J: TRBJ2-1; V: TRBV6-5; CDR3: CASRTLAGGTNEQFF; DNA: TGTGCCAGCAGGACACTAGCGGGGGGGACCAATGAGCAGTTCTTC
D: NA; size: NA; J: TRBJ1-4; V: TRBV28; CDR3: CASSLIPPTVIATNEKLFF; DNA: TGTGCCAGCAGTTTAATCCCCCCCACGGTTATCGCAACTAATGAAAAACTGTTTTTT
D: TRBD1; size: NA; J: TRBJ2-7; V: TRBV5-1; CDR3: CASSEWTGPTSEQYF; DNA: TGCGCCAGCAGCGAGTGGACAGGACCTACTTCAGAGCAGTACTTC
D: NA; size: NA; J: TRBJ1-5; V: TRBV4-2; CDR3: CASSHQGGGRGDQPQHF; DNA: TGTGCCAGCAGCCACCAAGGGGGGGGCAGGGGAGACCAGCCCCAGCATTTT
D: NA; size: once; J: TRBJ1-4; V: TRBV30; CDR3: CAWGSTTNEKLFF; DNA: TGTGCCTGGGGCTCAACAACTAATGAAAAACTGTTTTTT
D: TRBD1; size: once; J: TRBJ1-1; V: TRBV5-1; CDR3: CASSLMGQGLNTEAFF; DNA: TGCGCCAGCAGCTTGATGGGACAGGGACTGAACACTGAAGCTTTCTTT
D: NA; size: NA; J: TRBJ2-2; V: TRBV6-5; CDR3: CASSQDRRDTGELFF; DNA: TGTGCCAGCAGTCAGGACAGGAGGGACACCGGGGAGCTGTTTTTT
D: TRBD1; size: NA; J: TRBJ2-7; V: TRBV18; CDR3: CASSLAGTGTYEQYF; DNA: TGTGCCAGCTCACTGGCCGGGACAGGGACCTACGAGCAGTACTTC
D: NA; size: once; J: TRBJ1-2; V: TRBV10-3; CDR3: CAISEKGVNYGYTF; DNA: TGTGCCATCAGTGAGAAGGGGGTGAACTATGGCTACACCTTC
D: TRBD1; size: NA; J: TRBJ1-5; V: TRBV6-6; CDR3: CASSYLGQSNQPQHF; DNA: TGTGCCAGCAGTTACCTGGGACAGTCCAATCAGCCCCAGCATTTT
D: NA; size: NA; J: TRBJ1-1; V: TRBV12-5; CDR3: CASGQRPQEAFF; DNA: TGTGCTAGTGGTCAGAGGCCCCAAGAAGCTTTCTTT
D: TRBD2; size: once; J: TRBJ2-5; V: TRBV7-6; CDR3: CASSPIVAGGQETQYF; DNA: TGTGCCAGCAGCCCGATAGTAGCGGGGGGCCAAGAGACCCAGTACTTC
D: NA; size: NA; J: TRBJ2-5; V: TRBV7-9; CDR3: CASSLAEETQYF; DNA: TGTGCCAGCAGCTTAGCCGAAGAGACCCAGTACTTC
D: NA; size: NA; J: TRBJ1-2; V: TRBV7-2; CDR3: CASSLKYGGNYGYTF; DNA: TGTGCCAGCAGCCTTAAATACGGGGGGAACTATGGCTACACCTTC
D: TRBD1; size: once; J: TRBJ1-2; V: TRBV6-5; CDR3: CASSYQQGDGYTF; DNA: TGTGCCAGCAGTTATCAACAGGGGGATGGCTACACCTTC